The clone carrying this T cell receptor beta chain is judged medium-sized (0.01 to 0.1%). Its antigen is not identified. Trimming left V 3 bases short and J 1 base short, with 12 bases between. The CDR3 spans 15 residues. Germline CDR1 is SNHLY and CDR2 is FYNNEI. This sample is part of a study of T cell clones after liver transplantation. Overall study context: Apart from a few HCV-positive recipients, transplants were for non-autoimmune, non-viral reasons. At least one year of complete immunosuppression withdrawal without enzymes over twice normal defined tolerance. The study, taken as a whole, reports: Graft donor-reactive T cells may have migrated into the graft rather than being deleted.

Sequencing was performed with immunoSEQ multiplex PCR; in TCRdb, only in-frame clones are kept and a portion is missing. The sample has over 950 clones; roughly 40% are singletons. Alloreactive TCRbeta sequences came from sequencing proliferating CFSE-low cells in the MLR. Graft donor PBMCs, splenocytes, lymph-node cells, or third-party PBMCs stimulated pre-transplant recipient cells. This clonotype was sampled from a human patient who received a liver transplant. Some T cells here may be from the graft donor. The sample comprised CD4+ T cells from cultured PBMCs. The gene calls are TRBV2 and TRBJ1-1; no clear D gene. The CDR3 is CASSDWGGRNTEAFF. The CDR3 nucleotides are TGTGCCAGCAGTGATTGGGGTGGCAGGAACACTGAAGCTTTCTTT.